The next 31 T cell receptor beta chains were all read from a single sample in a study of tumor and adjacent non-tumor tissue in lung cancer. TCRbeta libraries were built with three rounds of nested PCR, modified from ARM-PCR. MiXCR, run by TCRdb on the multiplex PCR reads, gives a single entry per CDR3 protein. The sample includes under 150,000 distinct CDR3 sequences, approximately 64% of them seen just once. No cell sorting was done before RNA was extracted from the tissue. The sample comprised lung tumor tissue. The origin of the receptors is a man between 60 and 75 years old with small cell lung cancer.

With regard to this clonotype: A much larger clone sits a single nucleotide away, making a read error possible. The chain is built from TRBV4-1 and TRBJ2-2; 7 bases are shared with TRBD2. Germline CDR1 is MGHRA and CDR2 is YSYEKL. This CDR3 is 19 amino acids long. Unmatched junction bases numbered 22, after V lost 4 bases and J lost 8 bases. CDR3 residues: CASSLPPQGPAGASGELFF. CDR3 nucleotides: TGCGCCAGCAGCCTACCCCCCCAGGGACCGGCGGGAGCGTCAGGGGAGCTGTTTTTT.

A note on this clonotype: No conserved phenylalanine or tryptophan is present at the end of the CDR3, so a read error is the likely explanation. This chain uses TRBV4-2 with TRBJ2-1; 9 bases fit TRBD2. The CDR3 is made up of 16 amino acids. Per germline, CDR1 LGHNA and CDR2 YNFKEQ. The chain's CDR3 is CASGQDPTSGYNEQFL. The CDR3, as DNA: TGTGCCAGCGGCCAAGACCCGACTAGCGGATACAATGAGCAGTTCCTC.

The V gene is TRBV6-6, the J gene TRBJ1-1, with a possible D match to TRBD1 (5 bases). Per the germline V gene, CDR1 is MNHNY and CDR2 is SVGAGI (reference sequence). There are 14 residues in the CDR3. V was clipped by 3 bases and J by 5 bases, with 13 bases between them. The CDR3 here is CASSYNWDGTEAFF. CDR3 nucleotide sequence: TGTGCCAGCAGTTATAATTGGGACGGGACTGAAGCTTTCTTT.

This clonotype was observed once. This may come from a read error, since a much larger clone is one base off. DNA of the CDR3: TGCAGCGTTGAACTCGGGACAGGGGCCGAGCAGTACTTC. It yields the protein CSVELGTGAEQYF. The genes are TRBV29-1 and TRBJ2-7, with TRBD1 matching 10 bases. The CDR3 spans 13 residues. J gave up 6 bases and V 2 bases, and 4 bases lay outside the gene matches. The germline gives CDR1 SQVTM, CDR2 ANQGSEA.

A word on this clonotype: A much larger clone lies a single base off, so this may be a read error. Here the CDR3 omits its conserved ending phenylalanine or tryptophan, so a read error is the likely source. The rearrangement joins TRBV6-5 to TRBJ2-7, with TRBD1 identical over 8 bases. The V gene end was trimmed by 10 bases and the J gene end by 3 bases; junction bases not matched to a gene: 8. Per the germline V gene, CDR1 is MNHEY and CDR2 is SVGAGI. CDR3 length: 13 amino acids. The CDR3 DNA is TGTGCCACAAGACAGGGGTGGTACTACGAGCAGTACATC. Translated, it gives CATRQGWYYEQYI.

The V and J genes are TRBV12-3 or TRBV12-4 and TRBJ2-3; D call uncertain. The CDR3 has 14 amino acids. Trimming removed 2 bases from V and 10 bases from J, with 16 bases in between. CDR3 residues: CASSLTQWDDAQYF. Here the CDR3 DNA reads TGTGCCAGCAGTTTAACACAGTGGGATGATGCGCAGTATTTT.

Points on this clonotype: The junction does not match germline at one end; this may be a read error. The genes are TRBV6-1 and TRBJ2-7, with D maybe TRBD1 (6 bases). The CDR3 has 14 residues. The germline V gene has CDR1 MNHNS and CDR2 SASEGT. CDR3 DNA: TGTGCCAGCAGTGTATTTCAGGGGCCCTATGAGCAGTACTTC. It specifies CASSVFQGPYEQYF.

With respect to this clonotype: This clone may be a read error of a much larger clone one base away. The V and J genes are TRBV6-1 and TRBJ2-7; the D gene is possibly TRBD2 (5 bases). CDR1 is MNHNS, CDR2 SASEGT, per germline. The CDR3 contains 15 residues. CDR3 region: CAGSEAVDFSYEQYF. The CDR3 bases are TGTGCCGGCAGTGAAGCGGTAGATTTCTCCTACGAGCAGTACTTC.

This clonotype was recorded at least ten times. The chain joins TRBV11-2 to TRBJ2-1; 10 nucleotides line up with TRBD2. The CDR3 sequence is 15 residues long. V dropped 0 bases and J dropped 11; count of bases not matched to a gene: 7. The germline CDR1 and CDR2 sequences are SGHAT and FQNNGV. The CDR3 sequence: CASSLDRLAGVKQFF. For the CDR3, the DNA is TGTGCCAGCAGCTTAGACCGTCTAGCGGGAGTGAAGCAGTTCTTC. Filled out from reference TRBV11-2 and TRBJ2-1, the complete variable domain reads EAGVAQSPRYKIIEKRQSVAFWCNPISGHATLYWYQQILGQGPKLLIQFQNNGVVDDSQLPKDRFSAERLKGVDSTLKIQPAKLEDSAVYLCASSLDRLAGVKQFFGPGTRLTVL.

Points on this clonotype: The junction departs from the called germline gene at one end, perhaps through a read error. Written as DNA, the CDR3 is TGTGCCAGCAGTCCTGCCGGGGTTCGAGGAACTAATGAAAAACTGATTTTT. Translating it yields CASSPAGVRGTNEKLIF. The chain recombines TRBV6-5 with TRBJ1-4; D is ambiguous. The length of the CDR3 is 17 residues. Looked up from germline, CDR1 is MNHEY and CDR2 is SVGAGI.

The sample holds many counts of this clonotype. V usage is TRBV6-1 and J usage is TRBJ2-5; TRBD1 is a possible D gene (6 bases). V was cut by 4 bases and J by 7 bases, with 10 bases left in between. CDR1 is MNHNS, CDR2 SASEGT, per germline. The CDR3 loop spans 12 amino acids. In DNA, the CDR3 is TGTGCCAGCAGTGTAAGCAGGGGGACCCAGTACTTC. Residues: CASSVSRGTQYF.

This clonotype showed up just once. J is TRBJ1-1 and V is TRBV29-1; 8 bases agree with TRBD1. V gave up 2 bases and J gave up 13 bases; unmatched junction bases: 9. The CDR3 is made up of 12 amino acids. Germline V gene data show CDR1 as SQVTM and CDR2 as ANQGSEA. CDR3 DNA: TGCAGCGTTGAATTGCAGGGGGCAGGAGTTTTCTTT. It yields the protein CSVELQGAGVFF. Full variable domain (remainder filled in from reference TRBV29-1 and TRBJ1-1): SAVISQKPSRDICQRGTSLTIQCQVDSQVTMMFWYRQQPGQSLTLIATANQGSEATYESGFVIDKFPISRPNLTFSTLTVSNMSPEDSSIYLCSVELQGAGVFFGQGTRLTVV.

The chain combines TRBV7-8 with TRBJ2-3; 13 bases match TRBD2. The V gene's germline CDR1 is SGHVS and CDR2 FQNEAQ. With V trimmed by 5 bases and J by 2 bases, 7 bases remained unmatched. This CDR3 comprises 17 residues. This CDR3 is CASSSGLAGAITDTQYF. The CDR3 DNA sequence: TGTGCCAGCAGCAGCGGACTAGCGGGAGCGATCACAGATACGCAGTATTTT.

CDR3 sequence reads: CASIPGSSYNEQFF. In DNA, the CDR3 is TGTGCCAGCATTCCCGGCTCCTCCTACAATGAGCAGTTCTTC. V is TRBV6-2 or TRBV6-3 and J is TRBJ2-1; unclear D gene. This CDR3 is 14 amino acids long. Per the germline V gene, CDR1 is MNHEY and CDR2 is SVGEGT. Between the trimmed V and J ends, which lost 7 bases and 0 bases, there was a span of 10 bases.

As regards this clonotype: One junction end disagrees with the germline gene, perhaps due to a read error. The chain carries TRBV5-1 and TRBJ2-2; weak D call: TRBD2 (5 bases). This CDR3 is built from 12 residues. Looked up from germline, CDR1 is SGHRS and CDR2 is YFSETQ. The CDR3 here is CASSWGVGELFF. CDR3 coding DNA: TGCGCCAGCAGCTGGGGAGTCGGGGAACTGTTTTTT.

This clonotype was found a few times. The rearrangement links TRBV30 to TRBJ1-5, with D tentatively TRBD1 (5 bases). Germline V CDR1 and CDR2: GTSNPN, SVGIG (reference sequence). V was trimmed by 4 bases and J by 4 bases, leaving 8 bases between them. This CDR3 has 12 residues. The CDR3 DNA reads TGTGCCTGGAATGGGGGAAATCAGCCCCAGCATTTT. Protein product: CAWNGGNQPQHF.

With respect to this clonotype: This may come from a read error, since a much larger clone is one base off. The chain is built from TRBV11-3 and TRBJ1-3, with no clear D. The CDR3 has 14 residues. Germline V gives CDR1 SGHNT, CDR2 YENEEA. The CDR3 sequence: CAGSLGGDGNTMYF. The CDR3 nucleotides are TGTGCCGGCAGCTTAGGAGGAGATGGAAACACCATGTATTTT.

This clonotype has at least ten counts. The V gene is TRBV6-5, the J gene TRBJ1-6, with D possibly TRBD1 on 5 matching bases. This CDR3 is built from 14 residues. Germline V gives CDR1 MNHEY, CDR2 SVGAGI. Deletions cut 7 bases from V and 3 bases from J, with 10 bases between. The CDR3 here is CASTPQGYNSPLHF. Here the CDR3 DNA reads TGTGCCAGCACACCCCAGGGCTATAATTCACCCCTCCACTTT.

The gene calls are TRBV4-2 and TRBJ2-7, with TRBD2 matching over 9 bases. The CDR3 length is 18 residues. V lost 3 bases to trimming and J lost 2 bases; unmatched junction nucleotides: 14. Germline CDR1 LGHNA, CDR2 YNFKEQ. The CDR3 region is CASSQGRLAGTYTYEQYF. The CDR3 coding sequence is TGTGCCAGCAGCCAGGGTCGGCTAGCGGGAACCTATACCTACGAGCAGTACTTC.

About this clonotype: Germline and junction disagree at one end, which may indicate a read error. The rearrangement uses TRBV11-2 and TRBJ2-3; 7 bases agree with TRBD2. Germline V gene lookup returns CDR1 SGHAT and CDR2 FQNNGV. The CDR3 length is 14 residues. The CDR3 DNA reads as TGTGCCATCAGGTTAGCGGGTGAAACAGATACGCAGAATTTT. Its translation: CAIRLAGETDTQNF.

In the case of this clonotype: It may be a read error: a sequence one base away is much more abundant. This chain uses TRBV29-1 with TRBJ2-7; TRBD2 aligns across 9 bases. The CDR3 covers 12 residues. From germline, CDR1 is SQVTM and CDR2 ANQGSEA. CDR3 nucleotides: TGCAGCGTGCGGGGGGGGAGTGGCGAGCAGTGCTTC. This encodes CSVRGGSGEQCF.

This clonotype was recorded many times. The V and J genes are TRBV24-1 and TRBJ2-5, with D perhaps given as TRBD1 or TRBD2 (5 bases each). Deletions cut 4 bases from V and 4 bases from J, with 15 bases between. Germline CDR1 and CDR2: KGHDR and SFDVKD. CDR3 length: 15 residues. The CDR3 coding sequence is TGTGCCACCAGTGACCCTTCATCAGGGACAGAGACCCAGTACTTC. This gives the protein CATSDPSSGTETQYF.

As concerns this clonotype: Its ends do not fully match the called genes, so a read error is possible. The chain uses TRBV20-1 and TRBJ1-2, with D perhaps TRBD1 (6 bases). CDR3 length equals 14 residues. CDR1 is DFQATT and CDR2 is SNEGSKA in the germline V gene (reference sequence). CDR3 residues: CSARGLTGFYGCTF. CDR3 bases: TGCAGTGCTAGAGGCCTTACAGGGTTCTATGGCTGCACCTTC.

The CDR3 DNA follows: TGTGCCAGCACCTCTTCTGGGGGCTCCTACAATGAGCAGTTCTTC. Residues: CASTSSGGSYNEQFF. The chain couples TRBV11-2 to TRBJ2-1; the D gene could be TRBD1 or TRBD2 (5 bases each). With 7 bases removed from V and 0 bases from J, the gap between germline ends came to 13 bases. The CDR3 totals 15 residues. The germline gives CDR1 SGHAT, CDR2 FQNNGV.

This clonotype was detected many times. This chain joins TRBV6-1 and TRBJ1-1; D is uncertain. Trimming left V 7 bases short and J 2 bases short, with 11 bases between. From germline, CDR1 is MNHNS and CDR2 SASEGT. The CDR3 has 13 amino acids. As DNA, the CDR3 is TGTGCCAGCAATAAGGTTGCCAACACTGAAGCTTTCTTT. Amino acid sequence: CASNKVANTEAFF.

Note on this clonotype: A read error is likely, as this CDR3 ends without the conserved phenylalanine or tryptophan. This chain uses TRBV12-3 or TRBV12-4 with TRBJ2-5; 9 positions agree with TRBD1. This CDR3 contains 15 residues. The junction had 8 bases not matched to a gene; V was cut back by 5 bases and J by 4 bases. The CDR3 region is CASSPNGQGRETQYS. For the CDR3, the DNA is TGTGCCAGCAGTCCAAACGGACAGGGGAGAGAGACCCAGTACTCC.

Ten or more counts support this clonotype. The chain combines TRBV6-1 with TRBJ1-5; D is undetermined. The CDR3 sequence is 13 residues long. Trimming pared 2 bases from V and 5 bases from J, leaving 7 bases between. In germline, CDR1 is MNHNS, CDR2 SASEGT. Here the CDR3 reads CASSETQYQPQHF. As DNA, the CDR3 is TGTGCCAGCAGTGAAACACAATATCAGCCCCAGCATTTT.

There are a few counts of this clonotype. The chain couples TRBV12-3 or TRBV12-4 to TRBJ1-5, with TRBD1 matching over 7 bases. The CDR3 spans 13 residues. With V trimmed by 9 bases and J by 5 bases, 7 bases remained unmatched. The CDR3, as DNA: TGTGCCAGTGGACAGGCCAGGTATCAGCCCCAGCATTTT. Its translation: CASGQARYQPQHF.

This clonotype was found many times. The V call is TRBV28, the J call TRBJ2-2; 12 bases match TRBD2. The CDR3 runs to 19 residues. The V gene's germline CDR1 is MDHEN and CDR2 SYDVKM. The V and J ends lost 4 bases and 5 bases, in that order; junction bases with no gene match: 14. CDR3 DNA sequence: TGTGCCAGCAGTTCTTTAGGAAGACTAGCGGGAGCTCGAACCGGGGAGCTGTTTTTT. Its translation is CASSSLGRLAGARTGELFF.

This clonotype was counted ten times or more. The chain recombines TRBV11-1 with TRBJ2-7, with 7 bases aligning to TRBD2. Germline CDR1 and CDR2: SGHAT and FQDESV (reference sequence). The ends lost 0 bases at V and 8 bases at J; junction bases unmatched: 10. CDR3 length: 15 residues. CDR3 in amino acids: CASSLAAVWEGKQYF. The CDR3 DNA reads as TGTGCCAGCAGCTTAGCGGCCGTCTGGGAGGGAAAGCAGTACTTC.

Worth noting for this clonotype: Since the CDR3 does not end with the conserved phenylalanine or tryptophan, this likely comes from a read error. The DNA is left out, because the CDR3 cannot be placed on it with certainty; the CDR3 is given as TCRdb lists it. The chain couples TRBV30 to TRBJ2-1. The CDR3 sequence runs 11 residues, both termini included. Germline V gives CDR1 GTSNPN, CDR2 SVGIG (reference sequence). This CDR3 is CASRGYNEQLS.